This T cell receptor (beta chain) was sequenced in a study of blood T cell repertoires in COVID-19. Whole-study context: Sources were T cells, B-cell-depleted T cells, or PBMCs; the material itself was cDNA or gDNA.

Data came from immunoSEQ multiplex PCR; TCRdb stores just in-frame clones and leaves some out. The table shows about 380,000 clones, with more than 85% occurring only once. Germline CDR1 reads MGHDK; CDR2 reads SYGVNS. CDR3 length: 13 amino acids. Losses at the gene ends were 10 bases for V and 5 bases for J; bases not matched to a gene: 10. Recruitment covered roughly 24 US areas and drew participants whose ages spanned about 18 to 89 years. Clinical histories supplied by participants themselves formed the basis of cohort assignment. Recovered status applied to Cohort 3 donors who had two consecutive negative PCRs. It also applied to those with clearance or with symptom resolution.

The sequenced sample was PBMCs or T cells enriched from blood (not recorded which). This clonotype originated in a woman in her twenties or thirties who had recovered from COVID-19. The gene calls are TRBV25-1 and TRBJ2-5; 7 bases map to TRBD2. The CDR3 sequence: CATQVVGGETQYF. CDR3 sequence (DNA): TGTGCCACCCAAGTGGTGGGGGGGGAGACCCAGTACTTC.